This T cell receptor (beta chain) was profiled in a study of blood T cell repertoires in COVID-19. Clinical history as reported by participants underpinned cohort assignment. The CDR3 is 17 amino acids. Germline loops: CDR1 MNHEY, CDR2 SMNVEV (reference sequence). The V segment lost 5 bases and the J segment 3 bases; nucleotides outside the gene matches: 9. This clone was counted a single time. Original analysis: Reference gene primer amplification in the assay estimated nucleated cell counts. Profiled with immunoSEQ multiplex PCR; TCRdb holds only in-frame clones, not every one. V, J and clone size derive from that table, while D and trimming were established from the DNA sequence. The profile shows around 180,000 clones, roughly 77% of them singletons.

The sequence derives from a woman in her fifties or sixties with acute COVID-19. Specimen: PBMCs or T cells enriched from blood (not recorded which). The V and J genes are TRBV27 and TRBJ1-4; 10 bases fit TRBD1. CDR3 amino acids: CASSARQGASPNEKLFF. The CDR3 coding sequence is TGTGCCAGCAGTGCCCGACAGGGGGCTAGCCCTAATGAAAAACTGTTTTTT. Combining the CDR3 with reference TRBV27 and TRBJ1-4 gives the whole variable domain EAQVTQNPRYLITVTGKKLTVTCSQNMNHEYMSWYRQDPGLGLRQIYYSMNVEVTDKGDVPEGYKVSRKEKRNFPLILESPSPNQTSLYFCASSARQGASPNEKLFFGSGTQLSVL.